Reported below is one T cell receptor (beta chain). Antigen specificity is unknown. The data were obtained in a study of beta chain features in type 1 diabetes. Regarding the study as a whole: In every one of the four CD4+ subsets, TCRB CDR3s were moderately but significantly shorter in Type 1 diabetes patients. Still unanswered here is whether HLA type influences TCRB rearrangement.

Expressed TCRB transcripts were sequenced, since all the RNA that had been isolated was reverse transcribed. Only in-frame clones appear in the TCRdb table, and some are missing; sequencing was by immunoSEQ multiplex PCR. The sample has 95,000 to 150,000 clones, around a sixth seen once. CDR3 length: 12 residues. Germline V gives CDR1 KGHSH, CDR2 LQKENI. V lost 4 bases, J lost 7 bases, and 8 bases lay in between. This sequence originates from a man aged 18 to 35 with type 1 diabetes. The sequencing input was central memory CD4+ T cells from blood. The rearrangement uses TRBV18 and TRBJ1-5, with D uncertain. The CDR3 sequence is CASSRPEQPQHF. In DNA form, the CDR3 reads TGTGCCAGCTCACGGCCGGAACAGCCCCAGCATTTT.